Each of the 31 T cell receptor beta chains below was sequenced from the same sample in a study of radiation and T cells in renal cell carcinoma. TCRdb's copy holds only in-frame clones and misses some; the assay was immunoSEQ multiplex PCR. Among about 16,000 clones listed, approximately 48% were seen once. Specified treatment: 15 Gy SBRT to primary tumor, nephrectomy 4 weeks later. The sequencing used tumor tissue, collected from a patient whose treatment included radiotherapy and nephrectomy. These receptors were taken from a woman aged 60-75 years with renal cell carcinoma.

This chain joins TRBV4-1 and TRBJ2-7; 8 bases map to TRBD2. V dropped 1 base and J dropped 3; count of bases not matched to a gene: 8. The V gene's germline CDR1 is MGHRA and CDR2 YSYEKL. CDR3 size: 16 residues. CDR3 DNA: TGCGCCAGCAGCCAAGGTATAGCGGGGCCCTACTACGAGCAGTACTTC. Protein product: CASSQGIAGPYYEQYF.

The gene calls are TRBV2 and TRBJ2-7; either TRBD1 or TRBD2 may fit D (5 bases each). Per germline, CDR1 SNHLY and CDR2 FYNNEI. The germline V and J ends were trimmed by 4 bases and 6 bases, with 16 bases remaining between them. This CDR3 has 14 residues. The CDR3 DNA sequence: TGTGCCAGCAGTGTGAGGGGCGGCCAAAGCGAGCAGTACTTC. It is translated as CASSVRGGQSEQYF. The complete variable domain, with remaining parts taken from reference TRBV2 and TRBJ2-7, reads EPEVTQTPSHQVTQMGQEVILRCVPISNHLYFYWYRQILGQKVEFLVSFYNNEISEKSEIFDDQFSVERPDGSNFTLKIRSTKLEDSAMYFCASSVRGGQSEQYFGPGTRLTVT.

The rearrangement links TRBV27 to TRBJ1-5; no definite D call. CDR3 length: 15 amino acids. V lost 2 bases and J lost 6, with 14 bases in between. Germline V gene data show CDR1 as MNHEY and CDR2 as SMNVEV (reference sequence). CDR3 sequence reads: CASSLNGEGGQPQHF. The DNA for the CDR3 is TGTGCCAGCAGTTTAAATGGGGAGGGCGGTCAGCCCCAGCATTTT.

The genes are TRBV6-1 and TRBJ1-1, with 7 bases matching TRBD1. Per the germline V gene, CDR1 is MNHNS and CDR2 is SASEGT. V lost 9 bases to trimming and J lost 1 base; unmatched junction nucleotides: 8. The CDR3 runs to 14 residues. The CDR3, as DNA: TGTGCCAGTCTCAGGGGGACACAGAACACTGAAGCTTTCTTT. This encodes CASLRGTQNTEAFF.

The chain employs TRBV9 and TRBJ1-2; a weak D match, TRBD1 (5 bases). This CDR3 is built from 15 residues. V was clipped by 2 bases and J by 1 base, with 12 bases between them. CDR1 is SGDLS, CDR2 YYNGEE, per germline. The CDR3 here is CASSVGVGVNYGYTF. CDR3 coding DNA: TGTGCCAGCAGCGTGGGGGTCGGGGTTAACTATGGCTACACCTTC.

The CDR3 coding sequence is TGTGCCAGCAGCGTCCAAGAAAGGGAAGGTGTGCAGTACTTC. The encoded protein is CASSVQEREGVQYF. This sequence joins TRBV9 and TRBJ2-7; D uncertain. The germline V gene encodes CDR1 SGDLS and CDR2 YYNGEE. The length of the CDR3 is 14 residues. Trimming left V 2 bases short and J 9 bases short, with 18 bases between.

The chain has TRBV14 and TRBJ1-5; D call uncertain. CDR1 and CDR2 from the germline V gene are SGHDN and FVKESK. The germline V and J ends were trimmed by 4 bases and 7 bases, with 8 bases remaining between them. This CDR3 is built from 12 residues. CDR3 in amino acids: CASSPRWQPQHF. The CDR3 nucleotides read TGTGCCAGCAGCCCGAGGTGGCAGCCCCAGCATTTT.

CDR3 DNA sequence: TGTGCCAGCAGCTTAGAGGGGAACAGTGGCTACACCTTC. Amino acids: CASSLEGNSGYTF. V gene TRBV7-9 combines with J gene TRBJ1-2; TRBD1 is a possible D gene (5 bases). Germline V gene lookup returns CDR1 SEHNR and CDR2 FQNEAQ (reference sequence). Deletions cut 1 base from V and 7 bases from J, with 10 bases between. The CDR3 spans 13 residues.

V gene TRBV2 combines with J gene TRBJ1-1, with a tentative D call TRBD1 (6 bases). The CDR3 length is 12 residues. Germline V lookup: CDR1 SNHLY, CDR2 FYNNEI. The germline V and J ends were trimmed by 6 bases and 8 bases, with 13 bases remaining between them. The chain's CDR3 is CASSTDRHEAFF. Here the CDR3 DNA reads TGTGCCAGCAGCACCGACAGGCACGAAGCTTTCTTT.

This clone was observed a handful of times. The rearrangement uses TRBV18 and TRBJ2-7; 7 bases map to TRBD2. The ends lost 3 bases at V and 3 bases at J; junction bases unmatched: 5. In germline, CDR1 is KGHSH, CDR2 LQKENI. CDR3 length: 14 residues. The CDR3 sequence: CASSPTGLVYEQYF. The DNA for the CDR3 is TGTGCCAGCTCACCTACCGGACTAGTCTACGAGCAGTACTTC. Complete variable domain (other parts from reference TRBV18 and TRBJ2-7): NAGVMQNPRHLVRRRGQEARLRCSPMKGHSHVYWYRQLPEEGLKFMVYLQKENIIDESGMPKERFSAEFPKEGPSILRIQQVVRGDSAAYFCASSPTGLVYEQYFGPGTRLTVT.

The gene calls are TRBV18 and TRBJ2-3; D gene ambiguous. Germline V gene data show CDR1 as KGHSH and CDR2 as LQKENI. V was shortened by 2 bases and J by 4 bases, with 1 base between the two germline ends. The CDR3 is made up of 11 amino acids. CDR3 nucleotide sequence: TGTGCCAGCTCACCATCAGATACGCAGTATTTT. It is translated as CASSPSDTQYF. Complete variable domain (other parts from reference TRBV18 and TRBJ2-3): NAGVMQNPRHLVRRRGQEARLRCSPMKGHSHVYWYRQLPEEGLKFMVYLQKENIIDESGMPKERFSAEFPKEGPSILRIQQVVRGDSAAYFCASSPSDTQYFGPGTRLTVL.

V usage is TRBV14 and J usage is TRBJ1-1; D might be TRBD1 (5 bases). Trimming cost V 6 bases and J 6 bases, with 11 bases left between them. The CDR3 is 12 amino acids. Germline CDR1 and CDR2: SGHDN and FVKESK. The CDR3 coding sequence is TGTGCCAGCAGTCCCCAGGGCGCTGAAGCTTTCTTT. Encoded protein: CASSPQGAEAFF.

The table lists this clone with a few counts. The chain joins TRBV7-2 to TRBJ2-5, with 10 bases lining up with TRBD2. This CDR3 comprises 16 residues. Trimming cost V 4 bases and J 2 bases; bases outside gene matches: 7. Germline V gene lookup returns CDR1 SGHTA and CDR2 FQGNSA. The CDR3 DNA follows: TGTGCCAGCAGCTATGGTCTAGCGGGGGCACAAGAGACCCAGTACTTC. Protein product: CASSYGLAGAQETQYF.

The chain uses TRBV6-6 and TRBJ1-1; D is uncertain. Germline lookup yields CDR1 MNHNY and CDR2 SVGAGI (reference sequence). Trimming cost V 0 bases and J 1 base, with 9 bases left between them. The CDR3 has 15 amino acids. The CDR3 sequence is CASSYSAARNTEAFF. CDR3 in DNA: TGTGCCAGCAGTTACTCAGCGGCCCGGAACACTGAAGCTTTCTTT.

In nucleotides, the CDR3 is TGTGCCAGCAGTTACAGCGGGGGGACCCGCACAGATACGCAGTATTTT. Translation gives CASSYSGGTRTDTQYF. V and J are TRBV6-5 and TRBJ2-3; TRBD2 matches 9 bases. Looked up from germline, CDR1 is MNHEY and CDR2 is SVGAGI. V dropped 2 bases and J dropped 1; count of bases not matched to a gene: 4. This CDR3 has 16 residues.

This sequence joins TRBV27 and TRBJ2-7; TRBD1 agrees at 7 bases. There are 14 residues in the CDR3. After removal of 6 bases from V and 6 bases from J, the junction contained 11 bases not matched to a gene. Per germline, CDR1 MNHEY and CDR2 SMNVEV (reference sequence). CDR3 amino acids: CASSLEYRGREQYF. DNA for the CDR3: TGTGCCAGCAGCTTGGAGTATAGGGGGCGCGAGCAGTACTTC.

V usage is TRBV9 and J usage is TRBJ2-1, with D possibly TRBD1 on 6 matching bases. The CDR3 spans 14 residues. The ends were cut back, 4 bases at V and 6 bases at J, with 14 bases in the middle. From germline, CDR1 is SGDLS and CDR2 YYNGEE. In nucleotides, the CDR3 is TGTGCCAGCAGCCCCGGACAGAACTTCAATGAGCAGTTCTTC. The encoded protein is CASSPGQNFNEQFF.

Ten or more counts support this clone. The chain recombines TRBV6-6 with TRBJ2-7; 7 bases align to TRBD1. Germline V gives CDR1 MNHNY, CDR2 SVGAGI (reference sequence). Trimming removed 0 bases from V and 3 bases from J; junction bases left unmatched: 5. This CDR3 comprises 15 residues. The CDR3 here is CASSYSGGKGYEQYF. CDR3 sequence (DNA): TGTGCCAGCAGTTACTCAGGGGGCAAAGGCTACGAGCAGTACTTC.

V gene TRBV15 combines with J gene TRBJ2-2, with unresolved D. CDR1 LNHNV and CDR2 YYDKDF come from the germline V gene (reference sequence). The CDR3 contains 15 residues. Trimming took off 0 bases at V and 4 bases at J, with 9 bases between the two ends. Here the CDR3 reads CATSRDVAGTGELFF. The CDR3 DNA is TGTGCCACCAGCAGAGATGTAGCAGGCACCGGGGAGCTGTTTTTT.

This clone appeared a few times. This rearrangement joins TRBV9 to TRBJ2-3; the match to TRBD2 covers 8 bases. The CDR3 length is 16 residues. V shed 4 bases, J shed 3 bases, and the junction held 10 bases outside the gene matches. From germline, CDR1 is SGDLS and CDR2 YYNGEE. The CDR3 loop reads CASSSPVTSATDTQYF. The CDR3 DNA follows: TGTGCCAGCAGCTCCCCGGTGACTAGCGCAACAGATACGCAGTATTTT. The full variable domain, rest sourced from reference TRBV9 and TRBJ2-3, is DSGVTQTPKHLITATGQRVTLRCSPRSGDLSVYWYQQSLDQGLQFLIQYYNGEERAKGNILERFSAQQFPDLHSELNLSSLELGDSALYFCASSSPVTSATDTQYFGPGTRLTVL.

The chain recombines TRBV19 with TRBJ1-5; possible D gene TRBD1, 5 bases. V was cut by 6 bases and J by 0 bases, with 9 bases left in between. Looked up from germline, CDR1 is LNHDA and CDR2 is SQIVND (reference sequence). CDR3 length equals 14 residues. CDR3 region: CASRPDSSNQPQHF. CDR3 sequence (DNA): TGTGCCAGTAGACCAGACAGTAGCAATCAGCCCCAGCATTTT.

This clone occurred a few times. J is TRBJ1-2 and V is TRBV5-4; 7 nucleotides align to TRBD1. The trim removed 10 bases at V and 8 bases at J, leaving 11 bases unmatched. This CDR3 region has 12 residues. Germline-derived CDR1 and CDR2 are SGHNT and YYREEE (reference sequence). CDR3 DNA sequence: TGTGCCGGGAGACAGGGAATGGGCGGCTACACCTTC. It codes for CAGRQGMGGYTF.

The chain links TRBV9 to TRBJ2-2; D assignment may be TRBD1 or TRBD2 (7 bases each). CDR3 length: 17 residues. V lost 4 bases, J lost 5 bases, and 21 bases lay in between. Germline V gene sequence: CDR1 SGDLS, CDR2 YYNGEE. CDR3 in DNA: TGTGCCAGCAGCACTCCCCGCGACAGGGAGGGGACCGGGGAGCTGTTTTTT. The encoded protein is CASSTPRDREGTGELFF.

This chain links TRBV28 with TRBJ1-2; tentatively, D is TRBD1 (6 bases). Germline V gives CDR1 MDHEN, CDR2 SYDVKM. The V and J ends lost 6 bases and 4 bases respectively, with 9 bases between them. The CDR3 runs 12 residues. DNA for the CDR3: TGTGCCAGCAGGGGACAAGTCTATGGCTACACCTTC. Its protein product is CASRGQVYGYTF.

The V and J genes are TRBV19 and TRBJ1-1; no clear D. Germline V gene sequence: CDR1 LNHDA, CDR2 SQIVND (reference sequence). The CDR3 has 13 residues. V was trimmed by 2 bases and J by 8 bases, leaving 12 bases between them. The DNA for the CDR3 is TGTGCCAGTAGTATAATCGCAGGTTCAGAAGCTTTCTTT. It encodes CASSIIAGSEAFF.

The chain employs TRBV19 and TRBJ1-5, with D possibly being TRBD1 (5 bases). Trimming took 7 bases from V and 2 from J, leaving 18 bases between them. Germline-derived CDR1 and CDR2 are LNHDA and SQIVND (reference sequence). The CDR3 totals 16 residues. CDR3 nucleotide sequence: TGTGCCAGTAACCAAGCTTGGGGGGAGCGCAATCAGCCCCAGCATTTT. It encodes CASNQAWGERNQPQHF. Full variable domain (outside the CDR3, taken from reference TRBV19 and TRBJ1-5): DGGITQSPKYLFRKEGQNVTLSCEQNLNHDAMYWYRQDPGQGLRLIYYSQIVNDFQKGDIAEGYSVSREKKESFPLTVTSAQKNPTAFYLCASNQAWGERNQPQHFGDGTRLSIL.

The genes are TRBV29-1 and TRBJ1-1, with 11 bases matching TRBD1. V lost 4 bases, J lost 1 base, and 11 bases stayed unmatched. This CDR3 comprises 17 residues. CDR1 is SQVTM, CDR2 ANQGSEA, per germline. CDR3 residues: CSVVPGTGGTWNTEAFF. CDR3 nucleotide sequence: TGCAGCGTTGTCCCCGGGACAGGGGGAACCTGGAACACTGAAGCTTTCTTT.

V usage is TRBV6-5 and J usage is TRBJ2-7; D is perhaps TRBD1 (6 bases). The germline V and J ends were trimmed by 2 bases and 6 bases, with 11 bases remaining between them. The CDR3 totals 13 residues. The germline V gene encodes CDR1 MNHEY and CDR2 SVGAGI. The CDR3: CASSYLSGVEQYF. CDR3 nucleotide sequence: TGTGCCAGCAGTTACCTATCAGGGGTCGAGCAGTACTTC.

The chain joins TRBV5-5 to TRBJ1-1, with 10 bases lining up with TRBD1. Germline values: CDR1 SGHKS, CDR2 YYEKEE (reference sequence). With V trimmed by 3 bases and J by 0 bases, 2 bases remained unmatched. CDR3 size: 15 residues. CDR3 sequence: CASSWGQGMNTEAFF. In DNA, the CDR3 is TGTGCCAGCAGCTGGGGACAGGGGATGAACACTGAAGCTTTCTTT.

The rearrangement uses TRBV9 and TRBJ1-1; D perhaps matches TRBD1 (6 bases). Trimming removed 3 bases from V and 1 base from J, with 10 bases in between. Germline V gene lookup returns CDR1 SGDLS and CDR2 YYNGEE. The CDR3 has 14 amino acids. CDR3: CASSAQGSNTEAFF. CDR3 bases: TGTGCCAGCAGCGCGCAGGGGTCGAACACTGAAGCTTTCTTT.

The V and J genes are TRBV9 and TRBJ1-1; D gene uncertain. The CDR3 covers 13 residues. Germline loops: CDR1 SGDLS, CDR2 YYNGEE. The germline V and J ends were trimmed by 4 bases and 4 bases, with 11 bases remaining between them. CDR3 in amino acids: CASSPQHGTEAFF. CDR3 DNA: TGTGCCAGCAGCCCCCAACATGGCACTGAAGCTTTCTTT. Full variable domain (outside the CDR3, taken from reference TRBV9 and TRBJ1-1): DSGVTQTPKHLITATGQRVTLRCSPRSGDLSVYWYQQSLDQGLQFLIQYYNGEERAKGNILERFSAQQFPDLHSELNLSSLELGDSALYFCASSPQHGTEAFFGQGTRLTVV.